This entry concerns a single TCR beta chain. This table comes from immunoSEQ multiplex PCR, and its TCRdb copy is limited to in-frame clones, with some not included. The sample has 150,000 to 200,000 clones; approximately 88% are singletons. This sample was taken from a study of blood T cell repertoires in COVID-19. This CDR3 is 16 amino acids long. Germline values: CDR1 LNHNV, CDR2 YYDKDF (reference sequence). V dropped 0 bases and J dropped 6; count of bases not matched to a gene: 6. This TCR was recovered from a woman aged 45 to 65 who had recovered from COVID-19. The sequencing input was PBMCs or T cells enriched from blood (not recorded which). The V gene is TRBV15, the J gene TRBJ2-1, with 9 bases identical to TRBD2. CDR3 loop: CATSRDRASGVNEQFF. CDR3 nucleotides: TGTGCCACCAGCAGAGATCGAGCTAGCGGGGTCAATGAGCAGTTCTTC.